This passage covers 22 T cell receptor beta chains from one sample sequenced in a study of T-cell reconstitution after alpha-beta-depleted transplantation in children. Unique molecular identifiers were used to barcode this TCRbeta library. From the PCR reads, TCRdb called clonotypes with MiXCR, one entry per CDR3 protein. The sample contains almost 500,000 distinct CDR3 sequences, approximately 12% of which appear only once. Sequenced here: PBMCs from the stem cell graft donor, sampled from the stem cell graft. The receptors come from a human donor who donated a stem cell graft to a child with combined immunodeficiency.

This clonotype came up a few times. This chain uses TRBV6-4 with TRBJ2-2, with 7 bases that match TRBD2. After removal of 5 bases from V and 6 bases from J, the junction contained 12 bases not matched to a gene. Germline V gene sequence: CDR1 MRHNA, CDR2 SNTAGT. This CDR3 has 16 residues. As DNA, the CDR3 is TGTGCCAGCAGTCCGGGACTAATAAAGTCACCCGGGGAGCTGTTTTTT. This gives the protein CASSPGLIKSPGELFF.

This clonotype appeared a few times. The chain recombines TRBV9 with TRBJ1-4; D is unresolved. Germline CDR1 and CDR2: SGDLS and YYNGEE. Trimming took 4 bases from V and 3 from J, leaving 13 bases between them. The CDR3 sequence is 15 residues long. CDR3: CASSPLGGSNEKLFF. CDR3 DNA sequence: TGTGCCAGCAGCCCCCTTGGAGGGTCTAATGAAAAACTGTTTTTT.

The V gene is TRBV2, the J gene TRBJ1-3; D gene ambiguous. The CDR3 has 11 amino acids. V shed 7 bases and J shed 5 bases, with 6 bases lying between them. Germline V gene sequence: CDR1 SNHLY, CDR2 FYNNEI. The CDR3 nucleotides are TGTGCCAGCAATCGAAGAAACACCATATATTTT. It codes for CASNRRNTIYF.

This chain links TRBV6-5 with TRBJ2-7; D call uncertain. This CDR3 comprises 17 residues. V lost 2 bases, J lost 1 base, and 18 bases lay in between. The germline gives CDR1 MNHEY, CDR2 SVGAGI. CDR3 sequence (DNA): TGTGCCAGCAGTTACGGCCAGGCGCCCTTACGATCCTACGAGCAGTACTTC. Encoded protein: CASSYGQAPLRSYEQYF.

This clonotype has at least ten counts. The chain couples TRBV6-2 or TRBV6-3 to TRBJ2-7; possibly TRBD1 or TRBD2 for D (6 bases each). Germline CDR1 is MNHEY and CDR2 is SVGEGT. This CDR3 spans 15 amino acids. The V gene lost 5 bases and the J gene lost 0 bases, with 14 bases spanning the gap. The CDR3 DNA reads TGTGCCAGCAGTCAGGCGGGACAAAGCTCCTACGAGCAGTACTTC. Its protein product is CASSQAGQSSYEQYF.

The rearrangement links TRBV5-1 to TRBJ2-5; the D gene is possibly TRBD2 (6 bases). Trimming left V 0 bases short and J 1 base short, with 10 bases between. Germline values: CDR1 SGHRS, CDR2 YFSETQ. The CDR3 totals 15 residues. CDR3 amino acids: CASSLGGAAQETQYF. The CDR3 DNA reads TGCGCCAGCAGCTTGGGCGGGGCTGCCCAAGAGACCCAGTACTTC.

The chain carries TRBV18 and TRBJ1-4, with D possibly being TRBD1 (5 bases). Trimming shortened V by 3 bases and J by 8 bases, and 16 bases separated the two germline ends. Germline CDR1 reads KGHSH; CDR2 reads LQKENI. The CDR3 extends over 15 amino acids. CDR3 amino acids: CASSPTTETGEKLFF. CDR3 nucleotide sequence: TGTGCCAGCTCACCGACGACAGAGACGGGAGAAAAACTGTTTTTT.

This chain connects TRBV9 to TRBJ1-5; D gene uncertain. Germline CDR1 and CDR2: SGDLS and YYNGEE. The V end lost 4 bases, the J end lost 5 bases, and 13 bases lay between the germline ends. This CDR3 comprises 14 residues. The CDR3 DNA reads TGTGCCAGCAGCCCGGGGAAGGGAGATCAGCCCCAGCATTTT. It is translated as CASSPGKGDQPQHF.

The sample holds a few counts of this clonotype. The rearrangement joins TRBV27 to TRBJ1-2; weak D call: TRBD1 (5 bases). The V end lost 8 bases, the J end lost 4 bases, and 20 bases lay between the germline ends. Per germline, CDR1 MNHEY and CDR2 SMNVEV (reference sequence). The CDR3 has 15 amino acids. The CDR3 coding sequence is TGTGCCAGCGCCACTGACCGGGACGTACCCTATGGCTACACCTTC. This gives the protein CASATDRDVPYGYTF.

This clonotype occurred many times. A much larger clone lies a single base off, so this may be a read error. The chain uses TRBV10-3 and TRBJ2-7; TRBD1 might be the D (6 bases). This CDR3 has 12 amino acids. CDR1 and CDR2 from the germline V gene are ENHRY and SYGVKD. V lost 9 bases and J lost 4, with 13 bases in between. Here the CDR3 DNA reads TGTGCCATGAGTTCCGACAGGTACGAGCAGTACTTC. Its protein product is CAMSSDRYEQYF.

The chain couples TRBV4-1 to TRBJ2-5, with 11 bases identical to TRBD2. The germline CDR1 and CDR2 sequences are MGHRA and YSYEKL. CDR3 size: 17 residues. V gave up 0 bases and J gave up 1 base; unmatched junction bases: 4. This CDR3 reads CASSQDIAGGSQETQYF. The DNA for the CDR3 is TGCGCCAGCAGCCAAGATATAGCGGGGGGGAGCCAAGAGACCCAGTACTTC.

This rearrangement joins TRBV4-2 to TRBJ2-7, with TRBD1 as a possible D gene (7 bases). Trimming took 2 bases from V and 6 from J, leaving 20 bases between them. This CDR3 spans 16 amino acids. CDR1 LGHNA and CDR2 YNFKEQ come from the germline V gene. In DNA, the CDR3 is TGTGCCAGCAGCCAAATTGGTTCAGGGGGGTTCGTCGAGCAGTACTTC. Amino acid sequence: CASSQIGSGGFVEQYF.

This clonotype came up many times. The J gene is TRBJ2-5, the V gene TRBV7-2; possibly TRBD2 for D (6 bases). The CDR3 sequence is 12 residues long. V shed 6 bases and J shed 4 bases, with 9 bases lying between them. In germline, CDR1 is SGHTA, CDR2 FQGNSA. CDR3 coding DNA: TGTGCCAGCAGGGAGGGAGCAGAGACCCAGTACTTC. Translated, it gives CASREGAETQYF.

V is TRBV20-1 and J is TRBJ2-7; D is possibly TRBD1 (6 bases). Germline CDR1 and CDR2: DFQATT and SNEGSKA (reference sequence). The CDR3 is made up of 13 amino acids. Between the trimmed V and J ends, which lost 5 bases and 3 bases, there was a span of 14 bases. This CDR3 is CSARDRSDYEQYF. Here the CDR3 DNA reads TGCAGTGCTCGTGACAGGTCGGACTACGAGCAGTACTTC.

The CDR3 spells CASRGQADEQYF. In DNA, the CDR3 is TGCGCCAGCCGTGGACAGGCGGACGAGCAGTACTTC. V usage is TRBV5-1 and J usage is TRBJ2-7; 7 bases map to TRBD1. Losses at the gene ends were 7 bases for V and 5 bases for J; bases not matched to a gene: 6. CDR1 is SGHRS, CDR2 YFSETQ, per germline. This CDR3 comprises 12 residues.

This chain joins TRBV6-1 and TRBJ1-5; no reliable D call. V lost 4 bases and J lost 3, with 19 bases in between. The CDR3 totals 17 residues. Per the germline V gene, CDR1 is MNHNS and CDR2 is SASEGT. In DNA form, the CDR3 reads TGTGCCAGCAGTGCTACTCCGCTAAGGGCCCTCAATCAGCCCCAGCATTTT. Its protein product is CASSATPLRALNQPQHF.

The chain combines TRBV12-3 or TRBV12-4 with TRBJ1-1, with no clear D. Trimming took 3 bases from V and 1 from J, leaving 12 bases between them. The CDR3 sequence is 15 residues long. The CDR3 loop reads CASSFSWGRNTEAFF. The CDR3 DNA sequence: TGTGCCAGCAGTTTTAGTTGGGGTAGGAACACTGAAGCTTTCTTT.

This clonotype showed up many times. J is TRBJ1-1 and V is TRBV20-1; the match to TRBD1 covers 7 bases. Trimming cost V 2 bases and J 3 bases; bases outside gene matches: 0. Germline values: CDR1 DFQATT, CDR2 SNEGSKA (reference sequence). The CDR3 covers 12 residues. Here the CDR3 reads CSARQGDTEAFF. Here the CDR3 DNA reads TGCAGTGCTAGACAGGGGGACACTGAAGCTTTCTTT.

This clonotype appeared a few times. This chain connects TRBV4-3 to TRBJ1-1; D remains ambiguous. The germline gives CDR1 LGHNA, CDR2 YSLEER. The CDR3 loop spans 15 amino acids. V lost 0 bases and J lost 1, with 9 bases in between. Written as DNA, the CDR3 is TGCGCCAGCAGCCAAGACCTGAGGGAGAACACTGAAGCTTTCTTT. Protein sequence: CASSQDLRENTEAFF.

The J gene is TRBJ1-2, the V gene TRBV24-1, with D unresolved. CDR3 length: 12 residues. The germline CDR1 and CDR2 sequences are KGHDR and SFDVKD. Trimming took 7 bases from V and 7 from J, leaving 12 bases between them. The CDR3 spells CATSSPRAGYTF. The CDR3 bases are TGTGCCACCAGCTCTCCTAGGGCTGGCTACACCTTC.

This clonotype was counted ten times or more. The rearrangement uses TRBV5-1 and TRBJ2-5; D perhaps matches TRBD2 (5 bases). V was cut by 6 bases and J by 5 bases, with 14 bases left in between. Germline lookup yields CDR1 SGHRS and CDR2 YFSETQ. The CDR3 runs to 13 residues. The chain's CDR3 is CASMASSPETQYF. CDR3 sequence (DNA): TGCGCCAGCATGGCTTCTAGCCCCGAGACCCAGTACTTC.

The rearrangement joins TRBV14 to TRBJ2-5; TRBD1 matches 10 bases. Germline V lookup: CDR1 SGHDN, CDR2 FVKESK. The CDR3 runs to 16 residues. Unmatched junction bases numbered 6, after V lost 0 bases and J lost 5 bases. The CDR3 spells CASSQEPTGGEETQYF. In DNA form, the CDR3 reads TGTGCCAGCAGCCAAGAACCGACAGGGGGCGAGGAGACCCAGTACTTC.